The 15 T cell receptor beta chains listed next were all sequenced from one sample in a study of shared clonotypes between healthy human individuals. Method: immunoSEQ multiplex PCR; TCRdb's copy keeps in-frame clones and lacks some. The sample carries more than 450,000 clones, about four fifths recorded once. Sequencing used PBMCs. These receptors were collected from a woman aged 40 to 49 in good health. Some clones in this sample may be carry-over from other donors' samples.

This clone has only a few counts. The V call is TRBV25-1, the J call TRBJ1-1; D call uncertain. Germline V gives CDR1 MGHDK, CDR2 SYGVNS. The CDR3 extends over 13 amino acids. V was cut by 5 bases and J by 6 bases, with 13 bases left in between. This chain's CDR3 is CASSRAGSAEAFF. For the CDR3, the DNA is TGTGCCAGCAGTAGGGCGGGGAGCGCTGAAGCTTTCTTT.

V gene TRBV25-1 combines with J gene TRBJ2-7, with no clear D. This CDR3 is built from 13 residues. Germline values: CDR1 MGHDK, CDR2 SYGVNS. Deletions cut 5 bases from V and 4 bases from J, with 12 bases between. The CDR3, as DNA: TGTGCCAGCAGTCCGAGTCTAGAGTACGAGCAGTACTTC. Protein: CASSPSLEYEQYF.

The chain combines TRBV2 with TRBJ2-1; 8 positions match TRBD2. Germline CDR1 reads SNHLY; CDR2 reads FYNNEI. V lost 11 bases and J lost 6; bases outside the gene matches: 12. CDR3 size: 14 residues. CDR3 in DNA: TGTGCCCTTTATACGGGAGGGCCGTCCAATGAGCAGTTCTTC. It encodes CALYTGGPSNEQFF.

This clone was observed at least ten times. The J gene is TRBJ1-2, the V gene TRBV27, with D possibly being TRBD1 (5 bases). V was shortened by 3 bases and J by 8 bases, with 13 bases between the two germline ends. CDR1 and CDR2 (germline): MNHEY, SMNVEV (reference sequence). The CDR3 is 13 amino acids. Here the CDR3 reads CASSLRQGHGYTF. CDR3 DNA sequence: TGTGCCAGCAGTTTGAGGCAGGGTCACGGCTACACCTTC.

The chain joins TRBV29-1 to TRBJ1-3; 8 nucleotides line up with TRBD1. This CDR3 spans 15 amino acids. CDR1 is SQVTM, CDR2 ANQGSEA, per germline. CDR3 in amino acids: CNVTLYRGSGNTIYF. The CDR3 DNA sequence: TGCAACGTCACCCTATACAGGGGGTCTGGAAACACCATATATTTT.

The chain uses TRBV11-3 and TRBJ2-1; the match to TRBD2 covers 14 bases. CDR3 length: 16 amino acids. Germline values: CDR1 SGHNT, CDR2 YENEEA. V lost 4 bases to trimming and J lost 10 bases; unmatched junction nucleotides: 9. The DNA for the CDR3 is TGTGCCAGCAGCTCCGGCGGACTAGCGGGAGGAGACGAGCAGTTCTTC. Translation: CASSSGGLAGGDEQFF.

The chain uses TRBV5-1 and TRBJ2-7, with a possible D match to TRBD2 (5 bases). This CDR3 comprises 14 residues. With 5 bases removed from V and 0 bases from J, the gap between germline ends came to 12 bases. Per the germline V gene, CDR1 is SGHRS and CDR2 is YFSETQ. Here the CDR3 reads CASSPLGSSYEQYF. The CDR3 region has the DNA TGCGCCAGCAGTCCTCTAGGGAGCTCCTACGAGCAGTACTTC.

The V gene is TRBV19, the J gene TRBJ2-7; D is unresolved. Germline values: CDR1 LNHDA, CDR2 SQIVND (reference sequence). There are 15 residues in the CDR3. With 3 bases removed from V and 0 bases from J, the gap between germline ends came to 12 bases. CDR3 DNA sequence: TGTGCCAGTAGTATGAGGCAGGCCCTCTCCTACGAGCAGTACTTC. Its protein is CASSMRQALSYEQYF.

The V call is TRBV5-6, the J call TRBJ1-2; tentative D call: TRBD1 (5 bases). Trimming removed 0 bases from V and 4 bases from J, with 10 bases in between. CDR3 length: 14 amino acids. From germline, CDR1 is SGHDT and CDR2 YYEEEE. CDR3 in DNA: TGTGCCAGCAGCTTGGAGGGACTGTCCTATGGCTACACCTTC. It yields the protein CASSLEGLSYGYTF.

The rearrangement joins TRBV10-3 to TRBJ2-1, with no clear D. Germline CDR1 is ENHRY and CDR2 is SYGVKD. The CDR3 consists of 13 residues. The V and J ends lost 6 bases and 8 bases respectively, with 14 bases between them. In nucleotides, the CDR3 is TGTGCCATCAGCGCTGGCAGAAGCGATGAGCAGTTCTTC. Its translation is CAISAGRSDEQFF.

V and J are TRBV10-3 and TRBJ2-2, with TRBD2 matching 9 bases. The CDR3 has 18 amino acids. With V trimmed by 2 bases and J by 0 bases, 7 bases remained unmatched. Germline V gene lookup returns CDR1 ENHRY and CDR2 SYGVKD. The CDR3 here is CAISEGISGRPNTGELFF. CDR3 bases: TGTGCCATCAGTGAGGGGATTAGCGGGAGACCGAACACCGGGGAGCTGTTTTTT.

The CDR3 loop is CASSLGGRTDSQQYF. The DNA of the CDR3 is TGTGCCAGCAGCTTAGGGGGTAGGACAGATTCCCAGCAGTACTTC. This chain connects TRBV7-2 to TRBJ2-7; possible D gene TRBD1, 6 bases. CDR3 length: 15 amino acids. Germline V lookup: CDR1 SGHTA, CDR2 FQGNSA. V lost 1 base to trimming and J lost 8 bases, with 18 bases between them.

The chain joins TRBV30 to TRBJ1-3; the D gene is possibly TRBD1 (6 bases). CDR1 and CDR2 (germline): GTSNPN, SVGIG (reference sequence). V lost 4 bases and J 4 bases, leaving 14 bases between the germline ends. This CDR3 is 14 amino acids long. CDR3 region: CAWTRGAYGNTIYF. For the CDR3, the DNA is TGTGCCTGGACTAGGGGGGCTTACGGAAACACCATATATTTT.

This chain links TRBV7-2 with TRBJ2-5, with TRBD2 identical over 7 bases. The V segment lost 5 bases and the J segment 5 bases; nucleotides outside the gene matches: 11. Germline lookup yields CDR1 SGHTA and CDR2 FQGNSA. The CDR3 has 15 residues. The chain's CDR3 is CASSTPSGGQETQYF. The CDR3 coding sequence is TGTGCCAGCAGCACCCCTAGCGGAGGTCAGGAGACCCAGTACTTC.

The V and J genes are TRBV9 and TRBJ1-2; D not certain. CDR1 and CDR2 (germline): SGDLS, YYNGEE. This CDR3 has 13 residues. Trimming took off 3 bases at V and 4 bases at J, with 10 bases between the two ends. The CDR3 sequence: CASSGSKSYGYTF. CDR3 nucleotide sequence: TGTGCCAGCAGCGGAAGTAAAAGCTATGGCTACACCTTC. The full variable domain, rest sourced from reference TRBV9 and TRBJ1-2, is DSGVTQTPKHLITATGQRVTLRCSPRSGDLSVYWYQQSLDQGLQFLIQYYNGEERAKGNILERFSAQQFPDLHSELNLSSLELGDSALYFCASSGSKSYGYTFGSGTRLTVV.